This T cell receptor (beta chain) was identified in a study of cytomegalovirus exposure and HLA in healthy donors. V lost 5 bases and J lost 5; bases outside the gene matches: 10. Germline lookup yields CDR1 SGHAT and CDR2 FQDESV (reference sequence). CDR3 length: 17 residues. Here immunoSEQ multiplex PCR was the method, and the copy in TCRdb shows in-frame clones only, minus some. In the table there are around 150,000 clones, approximately 82% of which are singletons. Sequencing was performed on PBMCs. The chain has TRBV11-1 and TRBJ2-1; TRBD2 matches 12 bases. The receptor comes from a man aged 25 to 40 in good health and CMV-seropositive. CDR3 DNA: TGTGCCAGCAGCCCCGGACTAGCGGGGCCCTTACACAATGAGCAGTTCTTC. Protein sequence: CASSPGLAGPLHNEQFF.